This TCR beta chain was obtained from a study of OX40 agonist ivuxolimab in advanced cancers. With baseline, cycle 4 day 1, and cycle 7 day 1 as timepoints, blood was sampled. This clone was detected once. V lost 4 bases and J 4 bases, leaving 22 bases between the germline ends. Germline-derived CDR1 and CDR2 are SGHDN and FVKESK. CDR3 size: 17 residues. The data were produced by immunoSEQ multiplex PCR, yet TCRdb's version contains in-frame clones alone and is incomplete. The repertoire consists of some 50,000 clones, with 60% to 80% occurring once and the leading ten covering approximately 8%. The starting material was CD4+ or CD8+ T cells sorted from blood, obtained in a trial of the OX40 agonist ivuxolimab. The chain recombines TRBV14 with TRBJ1-2; the D is unclear. The sequence derives from an adult with an advanced solid tumor such as melanoma, head and neck, liver or kidney cancer. Here the CDR3 reads CASSRDTTWVGSYGYTF. DNA for the CDR3: TGTGCCAGCAGCCGAGATACCACCTGGGTAGGGTCCTATGGCTACACCTTC.